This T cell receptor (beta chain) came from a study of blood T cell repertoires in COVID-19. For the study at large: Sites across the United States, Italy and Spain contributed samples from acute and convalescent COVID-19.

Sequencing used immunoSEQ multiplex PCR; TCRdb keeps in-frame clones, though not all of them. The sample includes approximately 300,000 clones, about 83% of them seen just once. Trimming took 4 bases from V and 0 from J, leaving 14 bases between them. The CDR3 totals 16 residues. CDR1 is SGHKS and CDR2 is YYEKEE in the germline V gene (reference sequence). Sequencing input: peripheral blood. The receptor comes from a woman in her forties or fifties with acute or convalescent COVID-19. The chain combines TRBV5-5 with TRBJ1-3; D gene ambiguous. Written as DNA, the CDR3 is TGTGCCAGCAGCGACTACCGGGTCCGCTCTGGAAACACCATATATTTT. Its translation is CASSDYRVRSGNTIYF.